The rows below give T cell receptor beta chains drawn from one sample of a study of shared clonotypes between healthy human individuals. This table comes from immunoSEQ multiplex PCR, and its TCRdb copy is limited to in-frame clones, with some not included. The sample includes 700,000 to 950,000 clones, about 96% of them seen just once. Sequenced material: naive CD8+ T cells sorted from blood. These receptors came from a man younger than 45 in good health. Both conserved end residues are part of each CDR3. A D gene is named only where the DNA matches it firmly. Part of the rows lack a size; the others show once, few, many or a class for expanded clones.

V gene: TRBV9
J gene: TRBJ1-5
D gene: -
clone size: -
CDR3 DNA: TGTGCCAGCAGCGTTGAAGGGGTGAGCAATCAGCCCCAGCATTTT
CDR3 protein: CASSVEGVSNQPQHF

V gene: TRBV7-9
J gene: TRBJ1-1
D gene: TRBD1
clone size: -
CDR3 DNA: TGTGCCAGCAGCGTGACAGGGAAGTATGAAGCTTTCTTT
CDR3 protein: CASSVTGKYEAFF

V gene: TRBV15
J gene: TRBJ2-1
D gene: TRBD2
clone size: -
CDR3 DNA: TGTGCCACCAGCATCAGGGGGACTAGCGGGAACGCCTATGAGCAGTTCTTC
CDR3 protein: CATSIRGTSGNAYEQFF

V gene: TRBV19
J gene: TRBJ2-7
D gene: -
clone size: -
CDR3 DNA: TGTGCCAGTAGTAGTCAGACAGGCTACGAGCAGTACTTC
CDR3 protein: CASSSQTGYEQYF

V gene: TRBV6-4
J gene: TRBJ2-1
D gene: -
clone size: -
CDR3 DNA: TGTGCCAGCAGTCGGACTCCCGACTCCTACAATGAGCAGTTCTTC
CDR3 protein: CASSRTPDSYNEQFF

V gene: TRBV6-6
J gene: TRBJ1-5
D gene: -
clone size: -
CDR3 DNA: TGTGCCAGCGGAAAAAAAAGCAATCAGCCCCAGCATTTT
CDR3 protein: CASGKKSNQPQHF

V gene: TRBV29-1
J gene: TRBJ2-7
D gene: -
clone size: -
CDR3 DNA: TGCAGCGCGACACACTTGAGCTCCTACGAGCAGTACTTC
CDR3 protein: CSATHLSSYEQYF

V gene: TRBV14
J gene: TRBJ2-7
D gene: TRBD2
clone size: -
CDR3 DNA: TGTGCCAGCAGCCCCGGGCCGGGGGGCTCCTACGAGCAGTACTTC
CDR3 protein: CASSPGPGGSYEQYF

V gene: TRBV28
J gene: TRBJ2-5
D gene: TRBD1
clone size: -
CDR3 DNA: TGTGCCAGCAGTACCATGGGACAGAGCCAAGAGACCCAGTACTTC
CDR3 protein: CASSTMGQSQETQYF

V gene: TRBV7-8
J gene: TRBJ2-1
D gene: TRBD2
clone size: -
CDR3 DNA: TGTGCCAGCAGCTCCCCCAGAGCGGGGAACTCCTACAATGAGCAGTTCTTC
CDR3 protein: CASSSPRAGNSYNEQFF

V gene: TRBV11-2
J gene: TRBJ2-7
D gene: TRBD2
clone size: -
CDR3 DNA: TGTGCCAGCAGCTTAGGCGGGAGTCTAGCCTACGAGCAGTACTTC
CDR3 protein: CASSLGGSLAYEQYF

V gene: TRBV2
J gene: TRBJ2-7
D gene: -
clone size: -
CDR3 DNA: TGTGCCAGCAGTGAAGCACCAGGCGTCGTCTACGAGCAGTACTTC
CDR3 protein: CASSEAPGVVYEQYF

V gene: TRBV28
J gene: TRBJ1-2
D gene: -
clone size: -
CDR3 DNA: TGTGCCAGCAGCTTTGAGTCGAGATATGGCTACACCTTC
CDR3 protein: CASSFESRYGYTF

V gene: TRBV11-2
J gene: TRBJ1-2
D gene: -
clone size: -
CDR3 DNA: TGTGCCAGCAGCTCAAGCCGGCCAGGGGCAAATGGCTACACCTTC
CDR3 protein: CASSSSRPGANGYTF

V gene: TRBV4-1
J gene: TRBJ1-2
D gene: TRBD1
clone size: -
CDR3 DNA: TGCGCCAGCAGCCGACTATACAGGGGGCGCAGGGTATTGGGTGGCTACACCTTC
CDR3 protein: CASSRLYRGRRVLGGYTF

V gene: TRBV6-5
J gene: TRBJ1-1
D gene: TRBD1
clone size: -
CDR3 DNA: TGTGCCAGCAGCGGACAGGGGAACACTGAAGCTTTCTTT
CDR3 protein: CASSGQGNTEAFF

V gene: TRBV9
J gene: TRBJ2-2
D gene: -
clone size: -
CDR3 DNA: TGTGCCAGCAGCGTATCCCCCGGGGAGCTGTTTTTT
CDR3 protein: CASSVSPGELFF

V gene: TRBV11-2
J gene: TRBJ2-1
D gene: -
clone size: -
CDR3 DNA: TGTGCCAGCAGCTTACCGGATGAGCAGTTCTTC
CDR3 protein: CASSLPDEQFF

V gene: TRBV29-1
J gene: TRBJ2-4
D gene: -
clone size: -
CDR3 DNA: TGCAGCGTTTTGACCGCAACCAAAAACATTCAGTACTTC
CDR3 protein: CSVLTATKNIQYF

V gene: TRBV10-1
J gene: TRBJ2-3
D gene: TRBD1
clone size: -
CDR3 DNA: TGCGCCAGCAGTGCCTTAACCGGGACAGGGGCGGCAGATACGCAGTATTTT
CDR3 protein: CASSALTGTGAADTQYF

V gene: TRBV7-9
J gene: TRBJ2-5
D gene: -
clone size: once
CDR3 DNA: TGTGCCAGCAGCCCTATCCCAGGGGCAGGGCAGATTAAGGAGACCCAGTACTTC
CDR3 protein: CASSPIPGAGQIKETQYF

V gene: TRBV28
J gene: TRBJ2-7
D gene: TRBD2
clone size: once
CDR3 DNA: TGTGCCAGCAGCCTCAAACTAGCGGGAGATTCGCTTCCCTACGAGCAGTACTTC
CDR3 protein: CASSLKLAGDSLPYEQYF

V gene: TRBV7-9
J gene: TRBJ1-2
D gene: -
clone size: -
CDR3 DNA: TGTGCCAGCAGCCAATCCAGTGACGATAACTATGGCTACACCTTC
CDR3 protein: CASSQSSDDNYGYTF

V gene: TRBV13
J gene: TRBJ2-1
D gene: TRBD2
clone size: -
CDR3 DNA: TGTGCCAGCAGCTCCCTCGGGACTAGCGGGGGTAATGAGCAGTTCTTC
CDR3 protein: CASSSLGTSGGNEQFF

V gene: TRBV6-5
J gene: TRBJ1-1
D gene: -
clone size: -
CDR3 DNA: TGTGCCAGCAGCGTCGGGACGACTGAAGCTTTCTTT
CDR3 protein: CASSVGTTEAFF

V gene: TRBV9
J gene: TRBJ2-3
D gene: TRBD1
clone size: -
CDR3 DNA: TGTGCCAGCAGCGCGCCGGGGCAGGGGGCAGATACGCAGTATTTT
CDR3 protein: CASSAPGQGADTQYF

V gene: TRBV27
J gene: TRBJ2-1
D gene: -
clone size: -
CDR3 DNA: TGTGCCAGTAAAAACCGGGACACCACCTACAATGAGCAGTTCTTC
CDR3 protein: CASKNRDTTYNEQFF

V gene: TRBV19
J gene: TRBJ1-1
D gene: TRBD1
clone size: -
CDR3 DNA: TGTGCCACGCAACAGGGGAGAGGCACTGAAGCTTTCTTT
CDR3 protein: CATQQGRGTEAFF

V gene: TRBV15
J gene: TRBJ1-4
D gene: -
clone size: -
CDR3 DNA: TGTGCCACCAGCAGAGATGGGGGACCGGGGGCTGAAAAACTGTTTTTT
CDR3 protein: CATSRDGGPGAEKLFF

V gene: TRBV6-4
J gene: TRBJ1-1
D gene: -
clone size: -
CDR3 DNA: TGTGCCAGCAGTGACTCCCGCTACACTGAAGCTTTCTTT
CDR3 protein: CASSDSRYTEAFF

V gene: TRBV15
J gene: TRBJ2-2
D gene: -
clone size: once
CDR3 DNA: TGTGCCACAGCCGAAGTAGGGTCCTGGGGAGGGCTGTTTTTT
CDR3 protein: CATAEVGSWGGLFF

V gene: TRBV7-9
J gene: TRBJ1-1
D gene: -
clone size: -
CDR3 DNA: TGTGCCAGCAGGGGAGTAGCTGACACTGAAGCTTTCTTT
CDR3 protein: CASRGVADTEAFF

V gene: TRBV7-9
J gene: TRBJ1-2
D gene: -
clone size: -
CDR3 DNA: TGTGCCAGCAGCTCCCTGGACAGATCGGAGATTAACTATGGCTACACCTTC
CDR3 protein: CASSSLDRSEINYGYTF

V gene: TRBV29-1
J gene: TRBJ2-7
D gene: -
clone size: -
CDR3 DNA: TGCAGCGTTGAAGATACCGGCAGAATCGAGCAGTACTTC
CDR3 protein: CSVEDTGRIEQYF

V gene: TRBV14
J gene: TRBJ2-5
D gene: -
clone size: -
CDR3 DNA: TGTGCCAGCAGCCCCATGGGGTGGGGGCTCCAAGAGACCCAGTACTTC
CDR3 protein: CASSPMGWGLQETQYF

V gene: TRBV7-6
J gene: TRBJ2-2
D gene: TRBD1
clone size: -
CDR3 DNA: TGTGCCAGCAGCCAAAGACAGGGTATAGAAACCGGGGAGCTGTTTTTT
CDR3 protein: CASSQRQGIETGELFF

V gene: TRBV7-9
J gene: TRBJ2-7
D gene: -
clone size: -
CDR3 DNA: TGTGCCAGCAGCCTTAGTTTCTACGAGCAGTACTTC
CDR3 protein: CASSLSFYEQYF

V gene: TRBV29-1
J gene: TRBJ2-3
D gene: -
clone size: -
CDR3 DNA: TGCAGCGTTGATTCCTACAGGGCAGTCAGCACAGATACGCAGTATTTT
CDR3 protein: CSVDSYRAVSTDTQYF

V gene: TRBV29-1
J gene: TRBJ2-1
D gene: TRBD2
clone size: -
CDR3 DNA: TGCAGCGTTGCCGGACTAGTGGATGAGCAGTTCTTC
CDR3 protein: CSVAGLVDEQFF

V gene: TRBV10-3
J gene: TRBJ1-5
D gene: -
clone size: -
CDR3 DNA: TGTGCCATCAGTGCATATGGGACGGATAGCAATCAGCCCCAGCATTTT
CDR3 protein: CAISAYGTDSNQPQHF

V gene: TRBV11-3
J gene: TRBJ2-2
D gene: -
clone size: -
CDR3 DNA: TGTGCCAGCAGCTCCAGACACAACACCGGGGAGCTGTTTTTT
CDR3 protein: CASSSRHNTGELFF

V gene: TRBV7-6
J gene: TRBJ1-1
D gene: -
clone size: -
CDR3 DNA: TGTGCCAGCAGCTTAGAAAGTAACACTGAAGCTTTCTTT
CDR3 protein: CASSLESNTEAFF

V gene: TRBV7-6
J gene: TRBJ1-4
D gene: TRBD1
clone size: -
CDR3 DNA: TGTGCCAGCCGGGACAGGGGTGAAAAACTGTTTTTT
CDR3 protein: CASRDRGEKLFF

V gene: TRBV11-2
J gene: TRBJ2-7
D gene: -
clone size: -
CDR3 DNA: TGTGCCAGCAGCTTAGGTTCCGGAACTGGCTACGAGCAGTACTTC
CDR3 protein: CASSLGSGTGYEQYF

V gene: TRBV29-1
J gene: TRBJ2-7
D gene: TRBD2
clone size: -
CDR3 DNA: TGCAGCGTAGAAGGACTAGCAAGCGAGCAGTACTTC
CDR3 protein: CSVEGLASEQYF

V gene: TRBV11-3
J gene: TRBJ2-1
D gene: TRBD2
clone size: -
CDR3 DNA: TGTGCCAGCAGCAAAGCCTCCCCACTACTAGCGGGAATTGGCAATGAGCAGTTCTTC
CDR3 protein: CASSKASPLLAGIGNEQFF

V gene: TRBV7-9
J gene: TRBJ1-1
D gene: TRBD1
clone size: -
CDR3 DNA: TGTGCCAGCAGCTTCGGGACAGGGGGCCTGGGCACTGAAGCTTTCTTT
CDR3 protein: CASSFGTGGLGTEAFF

V gene: TRBV6-1
J gene: TRBJ2-1
D gene: -
clone size: -
CDR3 DNA: TGTGCCAGCACAAGGCCAACATACAATGAGCAGTTCTTC
CDR3 protein: CASTRPTYNEQFF

V gene: TRBV19
J gene: TRBJ2-7
D gene: -
clone size: -
CDR3 DNA: TGTGCCAGTAGTTTCAGACTAGTAAGCGAGCAGTACTTC
CDR3 protein: CASSFRLVSEQYF

V gene: TRBV5-1
J gene: TRBJ2-1
D gene: TRBD2
clone size: -
CDR3 DNA: TGCGCCAGCAGCTCCCTAGCGGGCTGGGAGCAGTTCTTC
CDR3 protein: CASSSLAGWEQFF

V gene: TRBV15
J gene: TRBJ2-3
D gene: TRBD2
clone size: once
CDR3 DNA: TGTGCCACCAGCAGAACCCGACTAGCGGGGAGCACAGATACGCAGTATTTT
CDR3 protein: CATSRTRLAGSTDTQYF

V gene: TRBV13
J gene: TRBJ2-2
D gene: -
clone size: -
CDR3 DNA: TGTGCCAGCAGCCCCCTGGGGGGTTTCGGCGGGGAGCTGTTTTTT
CDR3 protein: CASSPLGGFGGELFF

V gene: TRBV19
J gene: TRBJ2-7
D gene: TRBD2
clone size: -
CDR3 DNA: TGTGCCAGTAGTATAATGGGGGACTACCGCGAGCAGTACTTC
CDR3 protein: CASSIMGDYREQYF

V gene: TRBV4-2
J gene: TRBJ2-2
D gene: -
clone size: once
CDR3 DNA: TGTGCCAGCAGCCAACCGGGAGACGGGGAGCTGTTTTTT
CDR3 protein: CASSQPGDGELFF

V gene: TRBV15
J gene: TRBJ2-7
D gene: TRBD2
clone size: -
CDR3 DNA: TGTGCCACCAGTGACGGGAGGGCCCTTGTGTACGAGCAGTACTTC
CDR3 protein: CATSDGRALVYEQYF